These 6 T cell receptor beta chains came from one sample sequenced in a study of response to subunit inactivated influenza vaccine. TCRdb fed the RT-PCR reads into MiXCR, producing one record per CDR3 protein. The sample shows under 500,000 distinct CDR3 sequences, roughly 11% of them seen only once. Sample: PBMCs from blood, taken 40 to 50 days after vaccination. These receptors originate from a man in his forties or fifties who received an inactivated influenza vaccine.

This clonotype appeared many times. The gene calls are TRBV5-5 and TRBJ1-5; 9 bases line up with TRBD1. This CDR3 contains 15 residues. CDR1 and CDR2 (germline): SGHKS, YYEKEE (reference sequence). J was trimmed by 1 base and V by 3 bases; bases with no gene match: 2. The DNA of the CDR3 is TGTGCCAGCAGCTGGACAGGGGCGAGCAATCAGCCCCAGCATTTT. Translated: CASSWTGASNQPQHF.

In its sample, this clonotype was seen many times. This sequence joins TRBV12-3 or TRBV12-4 and TRBJ2-7, with a possible D match to TRBD2 (6 bases). There are 12 residues in the CDR3. V shed 3 bases and J shed 7 bases, with 10 bases lying between them. CDR3 DNA sequence: TGTGCCAGCAGTTTCGCGGGGAGGGAGCAGTACTTC. It specifies CASSFAGREQYF.

CDR3 DNA: TGTGCCAGCAGCGTAGGGCCGTTGGGCACTGAAGCTTTCTTT. Amino acids: CASSVGPLGTEAFF. V usage is TRBV9 and J usage is TRBJ1-1; D gene ambiguous. CDR1 and CDR2 from the germline V gene are SGDLS and YYNGEE. The CDR3 runs 14 residues. Trimming removed 0 bases at V and 4 bases at J, with 10 bases between. The whole variable domain, remainder taken from reference TRBV9 and TRBJ1-1, is DSGVTQTPKHLITATGQRVTLRCSPRSGDLSVYWYQQSLDQGLQFLIQYYNGEERAKGNILERFSAQQFPDLHSELNLSSLELGDSALYFCASSVGPLGTEAFFGQGTRLTVV.

This clonotype was seen at least ten times. This chain links TRBV10-3 with TRBJ2-7, with 7 positions matching TRBD2. CDR1 and CDR2 from the germline V gene are ENHRY and SYGVKD. This CDR3 has 16 amino acids. Trimming cost V 0 bases and J 1 base; bases outside gene matches: 6. The CDR3 DNA reads as TGTGCCATCAGTGAGTCGCGGGGTAGCGGGTCCTACGAGCAGTACTTC. Its protein is CAISESRGSGSYEQYF.

This clonotype has a handful of counts. DNA for the CDR3: TGTGCCGTAGGCGGGGGTTTTCAGCAGTACTTC. Translating gives CAVGGGFQQYF. The chain has TRBV12-3 or TRBV12-4 and TRBJ2-7; 7 bases agree with TRBD2. V was clipped by 11 bases and J by 8 bases; unmatched bases: 9. This CDR3 comprises 11 residues.

This clonotype was detected only a few times. This rearrangement joins TRBV5-1 to TRBJ2-7; TRBD2 might be the D (6 bases). CDR1 is SGHRS, CDR2 YFSETQ, per germline. V gave up 4 bases and J gave up 2 bases, with 13 bases separating them. This CDR3 has 14 amino acids. CDR3: CASSRSEGAYEQYF. The CDR3 DNA is TGCGCCAGCAGCCGGTCGGAGGGAGCCTACGAGCAGTACTTC.